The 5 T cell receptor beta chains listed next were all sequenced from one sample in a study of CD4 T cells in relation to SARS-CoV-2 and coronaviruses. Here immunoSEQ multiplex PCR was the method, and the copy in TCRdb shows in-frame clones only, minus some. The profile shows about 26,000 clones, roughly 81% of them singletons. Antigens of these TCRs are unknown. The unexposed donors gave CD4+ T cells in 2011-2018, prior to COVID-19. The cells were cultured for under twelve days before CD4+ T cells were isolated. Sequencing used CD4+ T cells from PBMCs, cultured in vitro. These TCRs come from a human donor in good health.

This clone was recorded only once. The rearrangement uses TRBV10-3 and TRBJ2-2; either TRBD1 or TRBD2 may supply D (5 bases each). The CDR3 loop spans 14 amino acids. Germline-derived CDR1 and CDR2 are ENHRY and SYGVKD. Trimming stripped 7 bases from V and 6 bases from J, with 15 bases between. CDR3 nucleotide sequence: TGTGCCATCATGGGGACCCCCCTCCCCGGGGAGCTGTTTTTT. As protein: CAIMGTPLPGELFF.

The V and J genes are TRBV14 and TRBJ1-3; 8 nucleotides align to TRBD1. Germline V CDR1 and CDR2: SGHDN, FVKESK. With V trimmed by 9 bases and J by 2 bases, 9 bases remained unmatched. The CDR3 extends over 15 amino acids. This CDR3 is CASISDRGTGNTIYF. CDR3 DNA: TGTGCCAGTATAAGTGACAGGGGAACTGGAAACACCATATATTTT.

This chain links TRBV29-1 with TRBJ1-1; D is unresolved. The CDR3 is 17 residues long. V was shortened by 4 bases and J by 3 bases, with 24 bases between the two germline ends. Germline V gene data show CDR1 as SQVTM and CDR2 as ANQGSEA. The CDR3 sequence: CSVVSRRAGRTYTEAFF. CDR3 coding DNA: TGCAGCGTTGTCTCTCGAAGGGCGGGCAGAACTTACACTGAAGCTTTCTTT.

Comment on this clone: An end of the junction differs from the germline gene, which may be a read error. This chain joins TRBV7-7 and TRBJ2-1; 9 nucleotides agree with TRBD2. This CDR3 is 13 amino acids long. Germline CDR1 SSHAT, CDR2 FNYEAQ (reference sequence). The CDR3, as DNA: TGTGCTAGCAGCTTAGCGGGGGACAATGAGCAGTTCTTC. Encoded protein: CASSLAGDNEQFF.

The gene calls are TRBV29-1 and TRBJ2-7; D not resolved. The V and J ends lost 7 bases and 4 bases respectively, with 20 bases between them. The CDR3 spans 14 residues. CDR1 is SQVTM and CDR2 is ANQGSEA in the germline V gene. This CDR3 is CSGGEAPGGYEQYF. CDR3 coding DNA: TGCAGCGGGGGTGAGGCCCCCGGCGGTTACGAGCAGTACTTC.